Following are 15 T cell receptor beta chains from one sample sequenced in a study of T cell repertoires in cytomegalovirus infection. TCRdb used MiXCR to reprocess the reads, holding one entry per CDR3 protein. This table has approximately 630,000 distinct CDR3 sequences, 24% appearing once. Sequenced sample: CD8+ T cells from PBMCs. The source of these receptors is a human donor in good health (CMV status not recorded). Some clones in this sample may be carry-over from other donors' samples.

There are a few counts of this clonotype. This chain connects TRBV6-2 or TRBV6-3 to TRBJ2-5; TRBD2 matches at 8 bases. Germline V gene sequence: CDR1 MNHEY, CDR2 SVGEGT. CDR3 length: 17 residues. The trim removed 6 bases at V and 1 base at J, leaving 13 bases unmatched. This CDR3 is CASRTLLVRGGQETQYF. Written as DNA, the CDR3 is TGTGCCAGCAGGACCCTGCTAGTTCGGGGGGGCCAAGAGACCCAGTACTTC.

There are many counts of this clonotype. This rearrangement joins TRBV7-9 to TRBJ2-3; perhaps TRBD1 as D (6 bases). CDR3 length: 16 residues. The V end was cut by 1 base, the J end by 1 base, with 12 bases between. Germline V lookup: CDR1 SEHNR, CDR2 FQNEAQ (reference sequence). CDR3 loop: CASSLVVQGGTDTQYF. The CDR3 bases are TGTGCCAGCAGCTTAGTGGTACAGGGAGGCACAGATACGCAGTATTTT.

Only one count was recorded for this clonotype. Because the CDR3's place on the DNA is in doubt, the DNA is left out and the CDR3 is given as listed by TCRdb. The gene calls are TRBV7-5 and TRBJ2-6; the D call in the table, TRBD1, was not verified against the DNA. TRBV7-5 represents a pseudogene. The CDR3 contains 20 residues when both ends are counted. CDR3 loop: CISVSEAPDRVKSGANVLTF.

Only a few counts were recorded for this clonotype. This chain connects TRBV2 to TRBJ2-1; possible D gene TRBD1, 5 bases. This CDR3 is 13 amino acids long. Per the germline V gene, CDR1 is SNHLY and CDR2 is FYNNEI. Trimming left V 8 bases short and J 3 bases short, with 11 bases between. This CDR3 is CASLETDYNEQFF. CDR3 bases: TGTGCCAGCTTGGAGACAGACTACAATGAGCAGTTCTTC.

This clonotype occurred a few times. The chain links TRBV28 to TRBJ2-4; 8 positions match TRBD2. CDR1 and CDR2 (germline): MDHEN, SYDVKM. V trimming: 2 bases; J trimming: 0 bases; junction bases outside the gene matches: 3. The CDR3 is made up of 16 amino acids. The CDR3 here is CASSLILAVAKNIQYF. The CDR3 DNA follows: TGTGCCAGCAGTTTAATACTAGCGGTAGCCAAAAACATTCAGTACTTC.

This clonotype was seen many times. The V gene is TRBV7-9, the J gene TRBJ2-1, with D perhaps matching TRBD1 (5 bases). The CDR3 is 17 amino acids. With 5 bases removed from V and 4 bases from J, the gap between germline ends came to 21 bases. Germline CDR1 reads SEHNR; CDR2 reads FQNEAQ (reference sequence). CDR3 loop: CASSDPVETERYNEQFF. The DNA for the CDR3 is TGTGCCAGCAGCGACCCGGTCGAGACAGAGAGGTACAATGAGCAGTTCTTC.

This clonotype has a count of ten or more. CDR3 residues: CASSLYNEQFF. DNA of the CDR3: TGTGCCAGCAGTTTATACAATGAGCAGTTCTTC. The chain uses TRBV27 and TRBJ2-1; no firm D call. Germline values: CDR1 MNHEY, CDR2 SMNVEV (reference sequence). The V end was cut by 1 base, the J end by 5 bases, with 0 bases between. The CDR3 loop spans 11 amino acids.

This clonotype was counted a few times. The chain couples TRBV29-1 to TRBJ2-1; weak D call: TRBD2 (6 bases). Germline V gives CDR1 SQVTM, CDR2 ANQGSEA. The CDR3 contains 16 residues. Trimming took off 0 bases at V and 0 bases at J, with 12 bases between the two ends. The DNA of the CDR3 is TGCAGCGTTGAAGACCCGGGACTGGGCTCCTACAATGAGCAGTTCTTC. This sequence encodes CSVEDPGLGSYNEQFF.

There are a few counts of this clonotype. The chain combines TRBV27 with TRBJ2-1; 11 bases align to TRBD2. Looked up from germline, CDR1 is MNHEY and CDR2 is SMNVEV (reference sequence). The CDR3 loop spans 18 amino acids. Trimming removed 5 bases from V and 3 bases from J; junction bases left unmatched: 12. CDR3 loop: CASSLQYPGLAGYNEQFF. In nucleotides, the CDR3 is TGTGCCAGCAGTCTCCAATACCCCGGACTAGCGGGCTACAATGAGCAGTTCTTC.

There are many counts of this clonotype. This chain's CDR3 is CASSFTGFYSNQPQHF. The CDR3 bases are TGTGCCAGCAGTTTTACTGGATTTTATAGCAATCAGCCCCAGCATTTT. The chain combines TRBV28 with TRBJ1-5; D unresolved. Trimming cost V 3 bases and J 0 bases, with 12 bases left between them. The CDR3 has 16 amino acids. The V gene's germline CDR1 is MDHEN and CDR2 SYDVKM. Full variable domain (missing parts from reference TRBV28 and TRBJ1-5): DVKVTQSSRYLVKRTGEKVFLECVQDMDHENMFWYRQDPGLGLRLIYFSYDVKMKEKGDIPEGYSVSREKKERFSLILESASTNQTSMYLCASSFTGFYSNQPQHFGDGTRLSIL.

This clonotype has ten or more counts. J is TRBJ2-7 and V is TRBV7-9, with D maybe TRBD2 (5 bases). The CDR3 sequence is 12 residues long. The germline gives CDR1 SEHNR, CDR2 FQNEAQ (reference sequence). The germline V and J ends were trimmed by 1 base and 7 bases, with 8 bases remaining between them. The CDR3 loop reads CASSLERREQYF. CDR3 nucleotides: TGTGCCAGCAGCTTAGAGCGGCGGGAGCAGTACTTC.

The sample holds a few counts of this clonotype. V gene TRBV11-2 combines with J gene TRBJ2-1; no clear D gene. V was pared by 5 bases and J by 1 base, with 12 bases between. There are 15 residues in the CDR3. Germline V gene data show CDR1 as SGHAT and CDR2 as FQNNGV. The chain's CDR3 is CASSGEQNSYNEQFF. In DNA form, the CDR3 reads TGTGCCAGCAGCGGCGAACAGAATTCCTACAATGAGCAGTTCTTC.

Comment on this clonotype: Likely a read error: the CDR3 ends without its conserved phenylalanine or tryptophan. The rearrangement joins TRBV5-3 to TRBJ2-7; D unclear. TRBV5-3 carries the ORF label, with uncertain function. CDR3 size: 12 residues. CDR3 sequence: CASSLIGREQYD. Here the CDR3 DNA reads TGTGCCAGCAGCTTGATAGGACGGGAGCAGTACGAC.

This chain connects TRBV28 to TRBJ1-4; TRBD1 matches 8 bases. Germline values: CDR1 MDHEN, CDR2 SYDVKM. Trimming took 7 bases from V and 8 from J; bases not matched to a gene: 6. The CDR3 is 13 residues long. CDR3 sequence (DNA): TGTGCCAGCACCGGACAGGGCCCCGAAAAACTGTTTTTT. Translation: CASTGQGPEKLFF.

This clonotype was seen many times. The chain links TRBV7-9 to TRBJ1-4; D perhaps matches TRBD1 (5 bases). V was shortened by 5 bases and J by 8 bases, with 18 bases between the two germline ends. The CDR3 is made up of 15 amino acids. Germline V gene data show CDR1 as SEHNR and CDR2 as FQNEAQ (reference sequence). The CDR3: CASSEFDSSSEKLFF. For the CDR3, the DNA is TGTGCCAGCAGCGAATTCGACAGTTCCTCCGAAAAACTGTTTTTT.